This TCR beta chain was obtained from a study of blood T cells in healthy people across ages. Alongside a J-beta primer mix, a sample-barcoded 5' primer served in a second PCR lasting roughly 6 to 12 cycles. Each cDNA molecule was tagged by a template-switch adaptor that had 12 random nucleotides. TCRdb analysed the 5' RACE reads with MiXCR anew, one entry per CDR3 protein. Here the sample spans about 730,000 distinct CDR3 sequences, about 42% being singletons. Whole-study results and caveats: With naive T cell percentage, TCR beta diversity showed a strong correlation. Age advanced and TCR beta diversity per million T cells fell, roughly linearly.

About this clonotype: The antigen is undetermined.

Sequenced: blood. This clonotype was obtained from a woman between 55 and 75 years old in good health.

The CDR3 DNA follows: TGTGCCAGCAGTCACGGGGCCGGGGGCTCTCAAGGGGATACGCAGTATTTT. Its translation is CASSHGAGGSQGDTQYF. This chain uses TRBV6-6 with TRBJ2-3; D is perhaps TRBD1 or TRBD2 (6 bases each). This CDR3 is 17 amino acids long. V dropped 5 bases and J dropped 6 bases, with 24 bases sitting between them. From germline, CDR1 is MNHNY and CDR2 SVGAGI (reference sequence).